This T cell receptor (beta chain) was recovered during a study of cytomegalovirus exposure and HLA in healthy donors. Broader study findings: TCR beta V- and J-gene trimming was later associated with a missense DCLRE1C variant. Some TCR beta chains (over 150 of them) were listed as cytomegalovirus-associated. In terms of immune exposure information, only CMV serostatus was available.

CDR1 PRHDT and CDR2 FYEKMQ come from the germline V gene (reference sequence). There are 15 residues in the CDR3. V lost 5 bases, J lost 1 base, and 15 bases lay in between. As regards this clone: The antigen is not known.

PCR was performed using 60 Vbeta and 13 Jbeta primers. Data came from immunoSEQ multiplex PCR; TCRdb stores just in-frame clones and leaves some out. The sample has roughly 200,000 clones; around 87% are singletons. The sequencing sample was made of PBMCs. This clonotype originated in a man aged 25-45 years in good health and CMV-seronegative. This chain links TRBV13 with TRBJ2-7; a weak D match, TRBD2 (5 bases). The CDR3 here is CASSPPGLTSYEQYF. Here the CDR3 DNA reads TGTGCCAGCAGCCCCCCCGGACTTACATCCTACGAGCAGTACTTC.